This TCR beta chain was sequenced during a study of blood T cells in healthy people across ages. Findings and limits, study-wide: Unknown CMV status may confound age-related changes in expanded clones.

This clonotype showed up just a few times. What it binds is not known. The use of a sample-barcoded 5' primer and a J-beta primer mix characterized a second PCR of roughly 7 to 11 cycles. Each cDNA molecule was tagged by a template-switch adaptor with 12 random nucleotides. Via MiXCR, TCRdb re-called the 5' RACE reads, giving one row per CDR3 protein. The table has about 1.5 million distinct CDR3 sequences, roughly 43% seen once; the top ten hold just over 4%. The CDR3 spans 16 residues. J lost 0 bases, V lost 2 bases, and 4 bases had no gene match. The chain links TRBV12-3 or TRBV12-4 to TRBJ2-1, with 7 bases lining up with TRBD1. The receptor was isolated from a woman in her late teens or twenties in good health. Sequenced: blood. DNA for the CDR3: TGTGCCAGCAGTTTACGACAGGGCGGCTCCTACAATGAGCAGTTCTTC. Encoded protein: CASSLRQGGSYNEQFF.